This record concerns one T cell receptor beta chain sequence. Its antigen is as yet unknown. These data belong to a study of yellow fever vaccine responses in identical twins. TCRdb passed the RT-PCR reads through MiXCR, listing each CDR3 protein once. This table has about 6,900 distinct CDR3 sequences, 84% appearing once. Study conclusions and caveats: Twins' T cell vaccine responses reportedly looked partly convergent, partly personalized.

The CDR3 has 12 amino acids. CDR1 is SQVTM, CDR2 ANQGSEA, per germline. V was shortened by 4 bases and J by 2 bases, with 8 bases between the two germline ends. The chain uses TRBV29-1 and TRBJ1-2; no firm D call. The source is a woman aged 18-35 years who received the yellow fever vaccine. Sample: T cells from blood (PBMCs), unsorted or a sorted subset (not recorded which), taken before or after yellow fever vaccination (not recorded which). CDR3 sequence reads: CSVVWWNYGYTF. The DNA of the CDR3 is TGCAGCGTTGTGTGGTGGAACTATGGCTACACCTTC.